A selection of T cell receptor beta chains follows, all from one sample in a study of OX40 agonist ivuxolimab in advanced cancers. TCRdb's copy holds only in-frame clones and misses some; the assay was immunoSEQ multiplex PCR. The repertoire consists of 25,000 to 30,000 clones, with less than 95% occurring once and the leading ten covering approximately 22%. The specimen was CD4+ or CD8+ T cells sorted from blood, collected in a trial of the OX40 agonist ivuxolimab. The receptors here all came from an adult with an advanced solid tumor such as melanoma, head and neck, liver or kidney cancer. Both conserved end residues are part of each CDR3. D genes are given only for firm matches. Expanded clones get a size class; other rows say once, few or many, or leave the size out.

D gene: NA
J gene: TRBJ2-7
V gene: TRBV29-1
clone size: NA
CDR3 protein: CSVRHATYEQYF
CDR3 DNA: TGCAGCGTTAGACATGCAACCTACGAGCAGTACTTC

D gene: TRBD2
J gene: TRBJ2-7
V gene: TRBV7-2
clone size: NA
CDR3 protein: CASSWGLAGGPYEQYF
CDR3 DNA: TGTGCCAGCAGCTGGGGACTAGCGGGAGGGCCCTACGAGCAGTACTTC

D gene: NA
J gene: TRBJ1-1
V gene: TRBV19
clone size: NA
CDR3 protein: CASSISGWGSTEAFF
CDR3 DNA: TGTGCCAGTAGTATATCGGGTTGGGGAAGTACTGAAGCTTTCTTT

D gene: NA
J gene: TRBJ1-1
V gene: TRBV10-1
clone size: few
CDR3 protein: CASSDNSRPTEAFF
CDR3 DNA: TGCGCCAGCAGTGATAACAGTAGGCCGACGGAAGCTTTCTTT

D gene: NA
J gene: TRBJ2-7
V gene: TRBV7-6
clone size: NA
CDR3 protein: CASSDGQGSEQYF
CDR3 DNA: TGTGCCAGCAGCGACGGGCAGGGAAGCGAGCAGTACTTC

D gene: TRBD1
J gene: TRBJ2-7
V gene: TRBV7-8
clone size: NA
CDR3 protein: CASSSDRGHYEQYF
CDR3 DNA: TGTGCCAGCAGCTCTGACAGGGGGCACTACGAGCAGTACTTC

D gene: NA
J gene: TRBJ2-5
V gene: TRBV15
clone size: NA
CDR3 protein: CATSGGIQETQYF
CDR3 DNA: TGTGCCACCAGTGGGGGGATCCAAGAGACCCAGTACTTC

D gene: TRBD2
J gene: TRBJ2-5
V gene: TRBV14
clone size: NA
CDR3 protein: CASSQPRTSGQYQETQYF
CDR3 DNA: TGTGCCAGCAGCCAGCCCCGGACTAGCGGCCAGTACCAAGAGACCCAGTACTTC

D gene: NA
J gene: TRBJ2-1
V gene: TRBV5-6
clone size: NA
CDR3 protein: CASSFFSVGTYNEQFF
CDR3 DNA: TGTGCCAGCAGCTTCTTTTCGGTGGGGACCTACAATGAGCAGTTCTTC

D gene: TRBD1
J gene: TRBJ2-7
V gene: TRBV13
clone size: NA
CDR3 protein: CASSFLGQGNEQYF
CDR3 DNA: TGTGCCAGCAGCTTCCTCGGACAGGGAAACGAGCAGTACTTC

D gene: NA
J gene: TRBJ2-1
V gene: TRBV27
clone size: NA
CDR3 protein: CASSLYDEQFF
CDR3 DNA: TGTGCCAGCAGTTTATACGATGAGCAGTTCTTC

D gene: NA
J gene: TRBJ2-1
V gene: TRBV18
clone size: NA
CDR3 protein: CASSPNSYLRNEQFF
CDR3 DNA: TGTGCCAGCTCACCAAACAGCTACCTGCGGAATGAGCAGTTCTTC

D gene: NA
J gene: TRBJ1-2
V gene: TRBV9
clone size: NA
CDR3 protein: CASSVGGGLRGYTF
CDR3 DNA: TGTGCCAGCAGCGTAGGTGGGGGGCTACGGGGCTACACCTTC

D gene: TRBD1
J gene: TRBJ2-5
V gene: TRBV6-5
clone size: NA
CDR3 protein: CASSNRGGQETQYF
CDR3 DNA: TGTGCCAGCAGTAACAGGGGCGGCCAAGAGACCCAGTACTTC

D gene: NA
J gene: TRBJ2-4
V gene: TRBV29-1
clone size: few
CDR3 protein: CSAEGGTPDIQYF
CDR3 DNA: TGCAGCGCCGAGGGCGGGACGCCGGACATTCAGTACTTC

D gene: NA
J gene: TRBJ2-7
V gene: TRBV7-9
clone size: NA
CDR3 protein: CASSSVGTQFYDEQYF
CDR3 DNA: TGTGCCAGCAGCTCCGTTGGGACCCAGTTTTACGACGAGCAGTACTTC

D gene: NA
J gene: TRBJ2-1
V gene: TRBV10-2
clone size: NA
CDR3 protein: CASSEDVWGHEQFF
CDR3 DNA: TGCGCCAGCAGTGAGGACGTTTGGGGTCATGAGCAGTTCTTC

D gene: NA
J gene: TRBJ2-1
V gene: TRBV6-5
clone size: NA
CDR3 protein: CASSPLPNSYNEQFF
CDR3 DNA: TGTGCCAGCAGTCCTCTACCTAACTCCTACAATGAGCAGTTCTTC

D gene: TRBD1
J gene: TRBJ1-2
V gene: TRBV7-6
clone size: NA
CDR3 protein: CASSPGTGGLYGYTF
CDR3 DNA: TGTGCCAGCAGCCCCGGGACAGGGGGACTCTATGGCTACACCTTC

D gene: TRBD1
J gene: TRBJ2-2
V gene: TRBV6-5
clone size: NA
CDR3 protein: CASSYSQGAFTGELFF
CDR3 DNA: TGTGCCAGCAGTTACTCGCAGGGGGCGTTCACCGGGGAGCTGTTTTTT

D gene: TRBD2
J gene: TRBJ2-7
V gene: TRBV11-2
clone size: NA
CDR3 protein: CASSFGTSGSYEQYF
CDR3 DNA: TGTGCCAGCAGCTTTGGGACTAGCGGTTCCTACGAGCAGTACTTC

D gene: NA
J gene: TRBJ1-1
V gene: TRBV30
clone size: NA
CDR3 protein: CAWSVGVNTEAFF
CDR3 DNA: TGTGCCTGGAGTGTGGGGGTGAACACTGAAGCTTTCTTT

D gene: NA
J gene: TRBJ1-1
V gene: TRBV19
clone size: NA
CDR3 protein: CASSIDWSMDTEAFF
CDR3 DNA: TGTGCCAGTAGTATAGATTGGAGTATGGACACTGAAGCTTTCTTT

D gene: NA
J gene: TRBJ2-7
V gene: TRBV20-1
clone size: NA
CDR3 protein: CSARDYYEQYF
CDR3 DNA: TGCAGTGCTAGAGACTACTACGAGCAGTACTTC

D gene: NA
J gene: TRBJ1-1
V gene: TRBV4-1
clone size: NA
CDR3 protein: CASSQVTGGAMNSEAFF
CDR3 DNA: TGCGCCAGCAGCCAAGTTACCGGGGGGGCCATGAACAGTGAAGCTTTCTTT

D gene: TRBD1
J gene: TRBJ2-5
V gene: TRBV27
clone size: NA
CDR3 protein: CASSKSTGQETQYF
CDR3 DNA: TGTGCCAGCAGTAAATCGACAGGGCAAGAGACCCAGTACTTC

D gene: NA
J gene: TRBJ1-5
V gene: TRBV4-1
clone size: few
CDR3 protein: CASSQQPSSNQPQHF
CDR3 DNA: TGCGCCAGCAGCCAACAGCCCTCTAGCAATCAGCCCCAGCATTTT

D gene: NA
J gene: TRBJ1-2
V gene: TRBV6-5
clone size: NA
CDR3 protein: CASSYVGGEDYGYTF
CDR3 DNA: TGTGCCAGCAGTTACGTTGGGGGGGAGGACTATGGCTACACCTTC

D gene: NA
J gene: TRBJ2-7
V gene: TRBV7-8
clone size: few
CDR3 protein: CASSYRDSSSYEQYF
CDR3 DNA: TGTGCCAGCAGCTACCGGGACTCAAGCTCCTACGAGCAGTACTTC

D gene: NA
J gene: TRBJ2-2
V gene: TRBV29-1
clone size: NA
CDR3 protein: CSVTAAGELFF
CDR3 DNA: TGCAGCGTAACCGCGGCCGGGGAGCTGTTTTTT

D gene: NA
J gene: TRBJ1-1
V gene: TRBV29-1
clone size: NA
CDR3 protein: CSMNPPGSSNTEAFF
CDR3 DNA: TGCAGCATGAACCCTCCGGGCAGCTCGAACACTGAAGCTTTCTTT

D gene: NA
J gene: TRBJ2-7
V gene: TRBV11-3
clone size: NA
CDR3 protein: CASSLGDYYEQYF
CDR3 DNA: TGTGCCAGCAGCTTAGGAGACTACTACGAGCAGTACTTC

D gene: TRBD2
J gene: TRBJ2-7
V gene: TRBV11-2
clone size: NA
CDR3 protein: CASSLALLAGGPDEQYF
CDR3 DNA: TGTGCCAGCAGCTTAGCGCTGCTAGCGGGAGGGCCCGACGAGCAGTACTTC

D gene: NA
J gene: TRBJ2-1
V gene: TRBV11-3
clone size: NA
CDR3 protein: CASSLVVGRYNEQFF
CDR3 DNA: TGTGCCAGCAGCTTAGTGGTGGGGAGGTACAATGAGCAGTTCTTC

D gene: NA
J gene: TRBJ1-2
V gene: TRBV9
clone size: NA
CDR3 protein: CASSVGIPGGGYTF
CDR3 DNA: TGTGCCAGCAGCGTAGGGATCCCGGGGGGAGGCTACACCTTC

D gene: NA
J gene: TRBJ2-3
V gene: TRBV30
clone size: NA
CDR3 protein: CAWSVRISAIPSTDTQYF
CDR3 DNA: TGTGCCTGGAGTGTAAGGATTAGCGCCATCCCTAGCACAGATACGCAGTATTTT

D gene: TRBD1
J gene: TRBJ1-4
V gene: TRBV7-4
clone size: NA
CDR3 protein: CASSFSGGVMTNEKLFF
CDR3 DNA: TGTGCCAGCAGCTTTTCAGGGGGCGTCATGACTAATGAAAAACTGTTTTTT

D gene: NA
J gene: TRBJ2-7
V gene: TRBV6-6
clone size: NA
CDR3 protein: CASSYGTGPYEQYF
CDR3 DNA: TGTGCCAGCAGTTACGGCACCGGACCCTACGAGCAGTACTTC

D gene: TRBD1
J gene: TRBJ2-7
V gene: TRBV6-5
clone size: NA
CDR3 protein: CASSGDRYEQYF
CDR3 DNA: TGTGCCAGCAGTGGGGACAGGTACGAGCAGTACTTC

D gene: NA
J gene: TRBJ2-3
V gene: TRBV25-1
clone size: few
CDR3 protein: CASSGRDTQYF
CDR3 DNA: TGTGCCAGCAGTGGGAGAGATACGCAGTATTTT

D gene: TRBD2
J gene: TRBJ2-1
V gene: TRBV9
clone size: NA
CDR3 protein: CASSPRSGLAANEQFF
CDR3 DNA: TGTGCCAGCAGCCCTCGTTCCGGGCTAGCGGCCAATGAGCAGTTCTTC

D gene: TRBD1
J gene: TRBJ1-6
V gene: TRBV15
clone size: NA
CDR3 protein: CATSRPDRGNSPLHF
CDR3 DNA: TGTGCCACCAGCAGACCCGACAGGGGTAATTCACCCCTCCACTTT

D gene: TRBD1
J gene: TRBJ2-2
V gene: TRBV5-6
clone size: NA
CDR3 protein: CASSLVPGGFTGELFF
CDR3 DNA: TGTGCCAGCAGCTTGGTGCCAGGGGGCTTCACCGGGGAGCTGTTTTTT

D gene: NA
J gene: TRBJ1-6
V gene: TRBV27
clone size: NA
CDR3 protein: CASSLGGFYNSPLHF
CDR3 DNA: TGTGCCAGCAGTTTAGGGGGTTTCTATAATTCACCCCTCCACTTT

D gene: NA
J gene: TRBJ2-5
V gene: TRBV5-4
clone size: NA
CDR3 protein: CASSLAYWGETQYF
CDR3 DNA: TGTGCCAGCAGCTTGGCCTATTGGGGGGAGACCCAGTACTTC

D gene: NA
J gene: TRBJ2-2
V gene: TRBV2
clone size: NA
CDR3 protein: CARNRESRTGELFF
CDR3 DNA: TGTGCCAGAAATAGGGAGAGTCGGACCGGGGAGCTGTTTTTT

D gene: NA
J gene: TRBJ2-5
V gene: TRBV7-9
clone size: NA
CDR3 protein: CASSFMSETQYF
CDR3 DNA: TGTGCCAGCAGCTTTATGTCGGAGACCCAGTACTTC

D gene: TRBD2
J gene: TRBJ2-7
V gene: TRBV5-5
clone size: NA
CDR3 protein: CASSPPRGGNEQYF
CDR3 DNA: TGTGCCAGCAGCCCCCCCCGGGGGGGTAACGAGCAGTACTTC

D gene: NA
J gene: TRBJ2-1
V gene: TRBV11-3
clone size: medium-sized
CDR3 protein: CASSLSPISNEQFF
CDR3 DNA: TGTGCCAGCAGCCTTAGCCCAATTTCCAATGAGCAGTTCTTC

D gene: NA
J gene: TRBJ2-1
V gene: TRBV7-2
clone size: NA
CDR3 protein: CASSLVVLPGAGEQFF
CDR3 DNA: TGTGCCAGCAGCTTAGTTGTTCTACCCGGGGCGGGGGAGCAGTTCTTC

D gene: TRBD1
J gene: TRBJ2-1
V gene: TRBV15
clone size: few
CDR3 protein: CATSPGTGFYNEQFF
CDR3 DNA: TGTGCCACCAGCCCCGGGACAGGGTTCTACAATGAGCAGTTCTTC

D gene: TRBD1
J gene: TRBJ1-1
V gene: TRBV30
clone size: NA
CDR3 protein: CAWSSGTGLEAFF
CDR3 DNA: TGTGCCTGGAGTTCAGGGACAGGGCTTGAAGCTTTCTTT

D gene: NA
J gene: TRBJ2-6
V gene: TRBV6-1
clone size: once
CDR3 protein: CASSEAVRTTSGANVLTF
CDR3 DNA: TGTGCCAGCAGTGAAGCCGTAAGGACAACCTCTGGGGCCAACGTCCTGACTTTC

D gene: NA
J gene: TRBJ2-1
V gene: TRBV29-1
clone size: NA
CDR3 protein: CSVEGLDINPNEQFF
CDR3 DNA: TGCAGCGTTGAGGGACTCGATATAAATCCCAATGAGCAGTTCTTC

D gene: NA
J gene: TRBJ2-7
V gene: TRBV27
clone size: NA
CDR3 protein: CASRKQGPLDYEQYF
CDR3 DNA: TGTGCCAGCAGAAAACAGGGACCGCTGGACTACGAGCAGTACTTC

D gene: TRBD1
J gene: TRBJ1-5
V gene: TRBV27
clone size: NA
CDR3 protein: CASSGQGDNQPQHF
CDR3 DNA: TGTGCCAGCAGCGGACAGGGAGACAATCAGCCCCAGCATTTT

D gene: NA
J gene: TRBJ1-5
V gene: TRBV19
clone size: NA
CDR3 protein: CASSIGSGGLSNQPQHF
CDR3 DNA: TGTGCCAGTAGTATAGGGTCCGGAGGCCTTAGCAATCAGCCCCAGCATTTT

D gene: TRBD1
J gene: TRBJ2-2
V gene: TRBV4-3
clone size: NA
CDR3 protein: CASSRTGPPNTGELFF
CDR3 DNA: TGCGCCAGCAGCCGGACAGGCCCCCCGAACACCGGGGAGCTGTTTTTT